The following is a TCR beta chain sequence with its context. These data are taken from a study of cytomegalovirus exposure and HLA in healthy donors. V gave up 2 bases and J gave up 2 bases; unmatched junction bases: 4. In germline, CDR1 is SGHRS, CDR2 YFSETQ. This CDR3 is 17 amino acids long. The PCR was carried out with 60 Vbeta primers and 13 Jbeta primers. Generated by immunoSEQ multiplex PCR, the TCRdb table keeps only in-frame clones and is missing some. The sample gives roughly 150,000 clones, roughly 80% of which show up once; 2% to 3% is in the top ten. The V and J genes are TRBV5-1 and TRBJ2-3, with TRBD2 matching over 14 bases. Sequences were obtained from PBMCs. The TCR was taken from a male donor in good health and CMV-seronegative. CDR3 region: CASSLTTSGGATDTQYF. The CDR3 DNA sequence: TGCGCCAGCAGCTTAACGACTAGCGGGGGGGCCACAGATACGCAGTATTTT.